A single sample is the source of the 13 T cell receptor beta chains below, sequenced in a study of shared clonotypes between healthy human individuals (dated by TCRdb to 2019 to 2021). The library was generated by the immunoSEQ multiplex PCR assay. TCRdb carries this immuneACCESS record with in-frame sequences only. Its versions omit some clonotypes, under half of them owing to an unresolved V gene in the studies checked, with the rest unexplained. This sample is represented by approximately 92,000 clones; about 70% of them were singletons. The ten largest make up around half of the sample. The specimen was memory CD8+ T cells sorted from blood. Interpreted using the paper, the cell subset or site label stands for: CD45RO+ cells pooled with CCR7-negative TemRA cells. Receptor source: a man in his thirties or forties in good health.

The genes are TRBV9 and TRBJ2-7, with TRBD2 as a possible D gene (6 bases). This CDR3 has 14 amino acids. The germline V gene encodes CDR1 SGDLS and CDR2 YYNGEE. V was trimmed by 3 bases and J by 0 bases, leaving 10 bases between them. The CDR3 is CASSAGGVSYEQYF. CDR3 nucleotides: TGTGCCAGCAGCGCCGGAGGGGTCTCCTACGAGCAGTACTTC.

CDR3 region: CAISGQGVAYEQYF. Here the CDR3 DNA reads TGTGCCATCAGTGGACAGGGGGTTGCCTACGAGCAGTACTTC. This chain links TRBV10-3 with TRBJ2-7; the match to TRBD1 covers 9 bases. Germline V lookup: CDR1 ENHRY, CDR2 SYGVKD. The CDR3 consists of 14 residues. V gave up 4 bases and J gave up 2 bases; unmatched junction bases: 3.

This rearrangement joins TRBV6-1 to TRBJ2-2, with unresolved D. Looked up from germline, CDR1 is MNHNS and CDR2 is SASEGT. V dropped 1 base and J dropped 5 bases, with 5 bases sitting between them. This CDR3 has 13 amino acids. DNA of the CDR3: TGTGCCAGCAGTGAAGTGGCAACCGGGGAGCTGTTTTTT. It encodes CASSEVATGELFF.

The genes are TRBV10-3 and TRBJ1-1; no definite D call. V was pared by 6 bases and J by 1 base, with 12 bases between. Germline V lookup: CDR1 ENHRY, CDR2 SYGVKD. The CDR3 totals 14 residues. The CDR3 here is CAIRGDRPNTEAFF. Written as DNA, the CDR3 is TGTGCCATCAGAGGTGACCGCCCGAACACTGAAGCTTTCTTT.

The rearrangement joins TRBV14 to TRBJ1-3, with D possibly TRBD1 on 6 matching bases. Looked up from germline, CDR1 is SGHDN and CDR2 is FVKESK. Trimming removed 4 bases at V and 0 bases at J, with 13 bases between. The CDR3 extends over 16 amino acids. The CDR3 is CASSLVGGFSGNTIYF. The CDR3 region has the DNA TGTGCCAGCAGCCTGGTCGGGGGCTTCTCTGGAAACACCATATATTTT.

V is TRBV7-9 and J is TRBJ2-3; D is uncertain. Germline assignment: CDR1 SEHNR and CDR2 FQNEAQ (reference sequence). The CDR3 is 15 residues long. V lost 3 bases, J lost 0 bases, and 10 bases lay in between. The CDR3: CASSFGWASTDTQYF. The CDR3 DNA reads TGTGCCAGCAGCTTTGGCTGGGCTAGCACAGATACGCAGTATTTT.

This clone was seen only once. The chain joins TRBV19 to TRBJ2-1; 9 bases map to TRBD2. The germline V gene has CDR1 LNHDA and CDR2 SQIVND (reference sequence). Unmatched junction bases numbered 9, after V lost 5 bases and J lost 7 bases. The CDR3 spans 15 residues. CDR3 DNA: TGTGCCAGTAGTGGTAGTCTAGCGGGGAGAAATGAGCAGTTCTTC. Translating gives CASSGSLAGRNEQFF.

CDR3 coding DNA: TGTGCCAGCAGTTACTCGGGACAGGGGGACTACGAGCAGTACTTC. This gives the protein CASSYSGQGDYEQYF. The V gene is TRBV6-5, the J gene TRBJ2-7; 11 nucleotides match TRBD1. Germline CDR1 reads MNHEY; CDR2 reads SVGAGI. The CDR3 spans 15 residues. Trimming at V came to 0 bases and at J to 3 bases, leaving 1 base not matched to a gene.

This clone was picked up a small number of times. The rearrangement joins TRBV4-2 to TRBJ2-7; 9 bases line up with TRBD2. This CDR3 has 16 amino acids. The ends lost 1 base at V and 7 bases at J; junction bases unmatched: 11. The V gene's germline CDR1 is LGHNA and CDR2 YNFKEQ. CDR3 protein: CASSQAEAGGYSEQYF. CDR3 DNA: TGTGCCAGCAGCCAAGCCGAAGCGGGAGGTTATAGTGAGCAGTACTTC.

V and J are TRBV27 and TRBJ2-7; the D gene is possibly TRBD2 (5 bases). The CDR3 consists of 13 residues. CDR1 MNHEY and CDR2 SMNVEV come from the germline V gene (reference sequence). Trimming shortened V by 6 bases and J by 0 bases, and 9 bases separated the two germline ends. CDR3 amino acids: CASSTGLSYEQYF. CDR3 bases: TGTGCCAGCAGCACCGGACTCTCCTACGAGCAGTACTTC.

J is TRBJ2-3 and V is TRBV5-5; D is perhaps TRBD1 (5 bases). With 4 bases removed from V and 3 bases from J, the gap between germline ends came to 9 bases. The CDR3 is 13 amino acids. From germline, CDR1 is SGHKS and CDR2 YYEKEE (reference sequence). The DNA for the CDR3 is TGTGCCAGCAGCCCCGCAGGGACAGATACGCAGTATTTT. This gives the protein CASSPAGTDTQYF.

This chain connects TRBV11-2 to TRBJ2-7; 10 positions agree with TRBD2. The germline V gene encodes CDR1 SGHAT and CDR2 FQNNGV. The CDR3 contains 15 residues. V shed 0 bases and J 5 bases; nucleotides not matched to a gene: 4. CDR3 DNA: TGTGCCAGCAGCTTAGAGGGTAGCGGGAGGCACGAGCAGTACTTC. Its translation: CASSLEGSGRHEQYF. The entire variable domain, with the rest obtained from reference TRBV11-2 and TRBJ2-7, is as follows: EAGVAQSPRYKIIEKRQSVAFWCNPISGHATLYWYQQILGQGPKLLIQFQNNGVVDDSQLPKDRFSAERLKGVDSTLKIQPAKLEDSAVYLCASSLEGSGRHEQYFGPGTRLTVT.

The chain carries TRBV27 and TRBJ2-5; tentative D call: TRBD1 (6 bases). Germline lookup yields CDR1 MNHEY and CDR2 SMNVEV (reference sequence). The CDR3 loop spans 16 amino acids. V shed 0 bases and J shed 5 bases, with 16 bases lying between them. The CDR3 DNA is TGTGCCAGCAGTTTATCTCCGACAGGTCGCAGGGAGACCCAGTACTTC. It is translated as CASSLSPTGRRETQYF.